This entry is about one T cell receptor (beta chain). Antigen: not known. This entry is derived from a study of shared clonotypes between healthy human individuals. Broader study findings: With several donors compared, around 5.4% of naive CD4 clonotypes were shared. Sorted-subset sequencing, rarefaction showed, was incomplete despite large depth.

V lost 6 bases to trimming and J lost 8 bases; unmatched junction nucleotides: 3. The CDR3 totals 12 residues. Germline CDR1 MNHNS, CDR2 SASEGT. Some clones are missing from TCRdb's copy, which holds only in-frame ones; the method was immunoSEQ multiplex PCR. The table shows over 2 million clones, with over 85% occurring only once. The V and J genes are TRBV6-1 and TRBJ1-2, with TRBD1 matching 10 bases. Material: naive CD4+ T cells sorted from blood. Documented subset: CD45RA+ positively selected. The source is a man aged 18 to 30 in good health. CDR3 sequence (DNA): TGTGCCAGCAGGGGACAGGGGAGAGGCTACACCTTC. Amino acid sequence: CASRGQGRGYTF.